Given below is one T cell receptor (beta chain) in context. Its antigen is currently unknown. Unique molecular identifiers were carried by the TCR beta cDNA libraries. cDNA molecules numbering some 500,000 came from roughly 1.1 to 9.2 million T cells. A single record per CDR3 protein comes from TCRdb applying MiXCR to the PCR reads. The sample contains roughly 540,000 distinct CDR3 sequences, around 36% of which appear only once. Between the trimmed V and J ends, which lost 1 base and 2 bases, there was a span of 9 bases. This CDR3 comprises 16 residues. CDR1 is MGHRA and CDR2 is YSYEKL in the germline V gene. The sample belongs to a study of post-analysis software for immune sequencing data. Study at large: Included courses were relapsing-remitting and secondary progressive multiple sclerosis; progressive-relapsing multiple sclerosis was also included. The study, taken as a whole, reports: Patients with multiple sclerosis recorded significantly lower normalized Chao1 diversity than controls, the study found. Same-batch preparations were strongly co-clustered by F measure. Controls showed lower frequencies than patients for four to six TRBV segments, and TRBV5-6, TRBV5-1 and TRBV20-1 were among these.

Sequences were obtained from blood. The chain links TRBV4-1 to TRBJ1-6; D gene uncertain. The receptor was isolated from a girl aged 2-17 years with multiple sclerosis. The CDR3 loop is CASSQGWVPYNSPLHF. The CDR3 coding sequence is TGCGCCAGCAGCCAAGGATGGGTACCCTATAATTCACCCCTCCACTTT.